This T cell receptor (beta chain) stems from a study of radiation and T cells in renal cell carcinoma. TCRdb's copy holds only in-frame clones and misses some; the assay was immunoSEQ multiplex PCR. The table shows some 9,800 clones, with less than 80% occurring only once. Findings of the study overall: Intratumoral heterogeneity was not captured in these roughly 0.96 g regions. Top 100 clonotypes averaged around 50% in irradiated versus roughly 45% in nephrectomy-only tumors. Compared with controls, irradiated tumors had more, larger dominant CDR3 motifs.

This CDR3 region has 16 residues. From germline, CDR1 is MNHNY and CDR2 SVGAGI (reference sequence). V shed 0 bases, J shed 7 bases, and the junction held 6 bases outside the gene matches. Sample treatment: treatment-naive control, cytoreductive nephrectomy. Treatment-naive patients without radiation supplied the control tumors at nephrectomy. As to this clone: Its specificity is unknown.

V is TRBV6-6 and J is TRBJ2-1, with TRBD2 identical over 10 bases. The sequenced sample was tumor tissue, obtained from a patient whose treatment was nephrectomy without radiotherapy. This TCR was recovered from a man aged 60 to 75 with renal cell carcinoma. This CDR3 is CASSYSGLAGENEQFF. The CDR3 coding sequence is TGTGCCAGCAGTTACTCCGGGCTAGCGGGAGAAAATGAGCAGTTCTTC.